This T cell receptor beta chain was sequenced for a study of shared clonotypes between healthy human individuals. Regarding the study as a whole: Richness estimates generally favored naive over memory subsets. Lower generation probabilities were found for non-shared clonotypes than for those shared by all four donors. Rarefaction analysis demonstrated incomplete sorted-subset sequencing notwithstanding large depth.

Selected positively for CCR7 and CD45RO-negative, naive CD8 cells excluded terminally differentiated effector memory CD45RA+ cells. All the donors were Caucasian adults who lived in Nashville, Tennessee. Sequenced by immunoSEQ multiplex PCR; TCRdb stores in-frame clones only, minus some. Seen here are over 2,000,000 clones, about 94% observed once, and the top ten hold 1.5% to 2%. This clone was counted only a few times. Antigen specificity is unknown. Germline V lookup: CDR1 SEHNR, CDR2 FQNEAQ (reference sequence). Trimming stripped 1 base from V and 6 bases from J, with 12 bases between. The CDR3 loop spans 14 amino acids.

V gene TRBV7-9 combines with J gene TRBJ1-2; D unclear. This sequence was found in a man younger than 35 in good health. Some clones in this sample may be carry-over from other donors' samples. Sequencing used naive CD8+ T cells from PBMCs. The CDR3 region is CASSLVGSWNGYTF. The CDR3, as DNA: TGTGCCAGCAGCTTAGTAGGGTCTTGGAATGGCTACACCTTC.